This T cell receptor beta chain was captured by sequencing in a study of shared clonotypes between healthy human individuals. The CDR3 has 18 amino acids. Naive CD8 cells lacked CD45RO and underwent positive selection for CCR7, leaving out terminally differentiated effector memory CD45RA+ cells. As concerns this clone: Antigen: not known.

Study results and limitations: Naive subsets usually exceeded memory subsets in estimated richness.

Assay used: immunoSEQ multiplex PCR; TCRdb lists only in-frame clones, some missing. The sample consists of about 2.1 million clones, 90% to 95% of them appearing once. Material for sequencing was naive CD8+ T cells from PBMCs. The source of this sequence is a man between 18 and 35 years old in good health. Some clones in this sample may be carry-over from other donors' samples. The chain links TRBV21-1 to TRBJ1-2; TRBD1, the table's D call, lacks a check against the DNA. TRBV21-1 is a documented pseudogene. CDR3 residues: CASSKGPWGTGDSYGYTF. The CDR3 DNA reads TGTGCCAGCAGCAAAGGCCCGTGGGGGACAGGGGATAGCTATGGCTACACCTTC.